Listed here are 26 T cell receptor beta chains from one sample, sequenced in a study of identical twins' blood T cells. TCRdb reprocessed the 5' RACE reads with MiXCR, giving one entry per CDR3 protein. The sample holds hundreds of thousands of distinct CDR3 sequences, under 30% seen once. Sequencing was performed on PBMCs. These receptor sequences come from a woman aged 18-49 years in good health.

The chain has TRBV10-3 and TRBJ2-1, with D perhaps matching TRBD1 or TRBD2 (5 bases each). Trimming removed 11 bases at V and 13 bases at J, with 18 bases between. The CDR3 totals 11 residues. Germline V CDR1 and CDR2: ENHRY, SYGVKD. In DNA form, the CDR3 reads TGTGCCTCTAGGGACGCCGAGCCACAGTTCTTC. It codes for CASRDAEPQFF.

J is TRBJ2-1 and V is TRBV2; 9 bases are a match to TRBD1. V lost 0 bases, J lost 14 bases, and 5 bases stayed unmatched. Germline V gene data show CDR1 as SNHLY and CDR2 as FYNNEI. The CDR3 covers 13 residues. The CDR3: CASSEALRTGEFF. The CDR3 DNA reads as TGTGCCAGCAGTGAAGCGCTTCGGACAGGGGAGTTCTTC.

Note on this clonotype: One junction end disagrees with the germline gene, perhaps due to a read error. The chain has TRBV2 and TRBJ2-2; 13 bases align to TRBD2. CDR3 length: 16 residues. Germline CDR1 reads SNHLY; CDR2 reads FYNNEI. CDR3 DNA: TGTGCCAGCACGCTTACTAGCGGGGGGGCCTCGGGGGATCTGTTTTTT. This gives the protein CASTLTSGGASGDLFF.

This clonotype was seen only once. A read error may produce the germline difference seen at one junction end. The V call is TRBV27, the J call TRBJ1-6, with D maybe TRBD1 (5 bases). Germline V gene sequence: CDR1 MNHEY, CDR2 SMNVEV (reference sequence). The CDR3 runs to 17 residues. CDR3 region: CASSARQISSYNSPLNF. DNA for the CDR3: TGTGCCAGCAGTGCGAGACAGATAAGCTCCTATAATTCACCCCTCAACTTT.

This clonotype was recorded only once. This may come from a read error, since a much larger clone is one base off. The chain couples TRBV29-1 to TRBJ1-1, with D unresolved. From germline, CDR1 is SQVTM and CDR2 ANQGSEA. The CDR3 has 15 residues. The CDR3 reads CSVGRPLVKNTESFF. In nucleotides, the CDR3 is TGCAGCGTTGGGAGGCCGCTAGTAAAGAACACTGAATCTTTCTTT.

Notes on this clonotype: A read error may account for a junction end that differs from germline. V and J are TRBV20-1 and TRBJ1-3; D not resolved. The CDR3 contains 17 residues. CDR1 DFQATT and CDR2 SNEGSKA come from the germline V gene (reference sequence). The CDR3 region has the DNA TGCAGTGCTAGAGTAGGTGGCAGCCCGAACTCTGGGAACACCATATATTTT. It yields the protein CSARVGGSPNSGNTIYF.

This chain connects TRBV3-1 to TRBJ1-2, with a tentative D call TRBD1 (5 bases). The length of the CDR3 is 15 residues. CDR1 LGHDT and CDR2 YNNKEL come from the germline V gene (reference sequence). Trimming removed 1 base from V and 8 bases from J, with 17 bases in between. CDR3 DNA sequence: TGTGCCAGCAGCCAAGGGGGGACGATGCTACGAGGCTACACCTTC. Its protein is CASSQGGTMLRGYTF.

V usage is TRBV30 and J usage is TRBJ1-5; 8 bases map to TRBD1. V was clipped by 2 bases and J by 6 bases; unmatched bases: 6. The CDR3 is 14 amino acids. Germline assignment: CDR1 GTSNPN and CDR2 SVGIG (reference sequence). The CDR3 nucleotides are TGTGCCTGGAGTAGTGACAGGGGAAGTCAGCCCCAGCATTTT. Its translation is CAWSSDRGSQPQHF.

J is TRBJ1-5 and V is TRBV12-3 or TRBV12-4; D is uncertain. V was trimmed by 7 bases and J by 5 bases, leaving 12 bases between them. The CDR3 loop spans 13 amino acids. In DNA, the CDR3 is TGTGCCAGCACCCCAACCCCCCATCAGCCCCAGCATTTT. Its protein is CASTPTPHQPQHF.

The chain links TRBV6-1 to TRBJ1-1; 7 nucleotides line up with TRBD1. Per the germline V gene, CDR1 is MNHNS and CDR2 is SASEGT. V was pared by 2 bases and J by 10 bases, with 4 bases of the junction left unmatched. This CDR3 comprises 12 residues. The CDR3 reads CASSEFQGVAFF. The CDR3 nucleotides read TGTGCCAGCAGTGAATTTCAGGGGGTAGCTTTCTTT.

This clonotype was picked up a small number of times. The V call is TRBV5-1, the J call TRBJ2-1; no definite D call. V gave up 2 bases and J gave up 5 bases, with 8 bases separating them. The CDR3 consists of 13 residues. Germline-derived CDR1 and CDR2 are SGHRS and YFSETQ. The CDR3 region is CASSFPGNNEQFF. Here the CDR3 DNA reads TGCGCCAGCAGCTTTCCCGGTAACAATGAGCAGTTCTTC.

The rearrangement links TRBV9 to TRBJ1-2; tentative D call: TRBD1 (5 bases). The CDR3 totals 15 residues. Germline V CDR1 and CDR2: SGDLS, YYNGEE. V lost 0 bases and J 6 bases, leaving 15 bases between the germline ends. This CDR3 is CASSVDVGARHGYTF. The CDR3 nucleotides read TGTGCCAGCAGCGTAGATGTTGGGGCACGCCATGGCTACACCTTC. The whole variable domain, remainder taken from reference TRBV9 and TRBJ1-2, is DSGVTQTPKHLITATGQRVTLRCSPRSGDLSVYWYQQSLDQGLQFLIQYYNGEERAKGNILERFSAQQFPDLHSELNLSSLELGDSALYFCASSVDVGARHGYTFGSGTRLTVV.

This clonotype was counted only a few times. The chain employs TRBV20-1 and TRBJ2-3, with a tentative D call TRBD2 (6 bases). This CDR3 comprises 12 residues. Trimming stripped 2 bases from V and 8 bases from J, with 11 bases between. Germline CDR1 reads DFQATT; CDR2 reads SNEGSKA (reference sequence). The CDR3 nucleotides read TGCAGTGCTAGACTCCGGGGAGGTACGCAGTATTTT. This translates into CSARLRGGTQYF.

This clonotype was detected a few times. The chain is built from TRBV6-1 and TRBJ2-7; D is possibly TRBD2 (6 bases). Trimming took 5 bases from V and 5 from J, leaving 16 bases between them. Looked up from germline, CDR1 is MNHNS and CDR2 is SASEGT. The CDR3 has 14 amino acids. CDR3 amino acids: CASSPRGSFDEQYF. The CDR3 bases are TGTGCCAGCAGTCCTCGGGGGTCTTTCGACGAGCAGTACTTC.

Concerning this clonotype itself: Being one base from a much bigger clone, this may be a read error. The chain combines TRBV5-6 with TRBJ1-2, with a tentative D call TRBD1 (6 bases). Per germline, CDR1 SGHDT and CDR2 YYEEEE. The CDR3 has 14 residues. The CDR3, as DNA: TGTACCAGCAGCTTTTACAGGGCCGACTATGGCTACACCTTC. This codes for CTSSFYRADYGYTF.

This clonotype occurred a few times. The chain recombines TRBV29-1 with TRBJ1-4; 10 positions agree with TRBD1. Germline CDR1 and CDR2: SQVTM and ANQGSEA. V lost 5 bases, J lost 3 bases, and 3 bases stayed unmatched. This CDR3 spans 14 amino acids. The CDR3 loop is CSVRQGAANEKLFF. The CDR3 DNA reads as TGCAGCGTTCGACAGGGGGCAGCTAATGAAAAACTGTTTTTT.

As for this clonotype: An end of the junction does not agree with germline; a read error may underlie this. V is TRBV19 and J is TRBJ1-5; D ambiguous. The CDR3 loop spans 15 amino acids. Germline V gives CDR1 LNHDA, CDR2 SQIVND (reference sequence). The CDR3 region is CTSNPDPRSNQPQHF. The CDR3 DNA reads TGTACCAGTAACCCCGACCCACGGAGCAATCAGCCCCAGCATTTT.

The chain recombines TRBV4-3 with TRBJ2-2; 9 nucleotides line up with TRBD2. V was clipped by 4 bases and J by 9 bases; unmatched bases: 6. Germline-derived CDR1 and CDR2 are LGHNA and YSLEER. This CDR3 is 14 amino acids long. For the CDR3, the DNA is TGCGCCAGCAGCCTAGCGGGGGAATACAGGGAGCTGTTTTTT. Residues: CASSLAGEYRELFF.

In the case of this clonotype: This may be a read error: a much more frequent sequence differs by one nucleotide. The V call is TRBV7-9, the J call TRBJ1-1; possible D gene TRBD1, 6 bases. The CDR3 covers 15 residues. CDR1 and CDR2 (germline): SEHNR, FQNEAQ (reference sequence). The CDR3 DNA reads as TGTGTCAGCAGCTTAAGCGGGACAACGAACACTGAAGCTTTCTTT. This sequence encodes CVSSLSGTTNTEAFF. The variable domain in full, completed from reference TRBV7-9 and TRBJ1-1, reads DTGVSQNPRHKITKRGQNVTFRCDPISEHNRLYWYRQTLGQGPEFLTYFQNEAQLEKSRLLSDRFSAERPKGSFSTLEIQRTEQGDSAMYLCVSSLSGTTNTEAFFGQGTRLTVV.

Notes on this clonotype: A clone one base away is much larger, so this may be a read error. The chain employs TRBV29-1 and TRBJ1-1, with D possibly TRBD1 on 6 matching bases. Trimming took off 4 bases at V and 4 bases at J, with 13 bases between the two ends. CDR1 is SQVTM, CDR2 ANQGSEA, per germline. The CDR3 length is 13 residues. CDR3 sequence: CSVAGQSGTEAFF. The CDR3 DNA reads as TGCAGCGTTGCTGGACAGTCTGGCACTGAAGCTTTCTTT.

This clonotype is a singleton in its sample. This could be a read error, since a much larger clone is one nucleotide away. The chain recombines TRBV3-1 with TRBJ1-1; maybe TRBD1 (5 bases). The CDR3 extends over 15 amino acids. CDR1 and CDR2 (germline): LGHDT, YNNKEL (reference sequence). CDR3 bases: TGTGCCAGCAGCGACGTTGACAGTCTGAAAACTGAAGCTTTCTTT. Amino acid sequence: CASSDVDSLKTEAFF.

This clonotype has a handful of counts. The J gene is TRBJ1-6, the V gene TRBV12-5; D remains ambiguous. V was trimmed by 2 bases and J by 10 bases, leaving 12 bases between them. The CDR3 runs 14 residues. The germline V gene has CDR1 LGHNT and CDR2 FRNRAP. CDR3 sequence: CASGLPLAGSPLHF. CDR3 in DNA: TGTGCTAGTGGTTTGCCACTTGCGGGCTCACCCCTCCACTTT.

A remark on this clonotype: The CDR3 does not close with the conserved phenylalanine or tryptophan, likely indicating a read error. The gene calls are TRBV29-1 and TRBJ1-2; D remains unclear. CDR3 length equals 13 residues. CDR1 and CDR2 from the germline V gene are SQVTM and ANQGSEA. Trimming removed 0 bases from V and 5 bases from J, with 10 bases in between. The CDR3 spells CSVEDRVRYGYTS. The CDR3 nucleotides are TGCAGCGTTGAAGATCGGGTGCGTTATGGCTACACCTCC.

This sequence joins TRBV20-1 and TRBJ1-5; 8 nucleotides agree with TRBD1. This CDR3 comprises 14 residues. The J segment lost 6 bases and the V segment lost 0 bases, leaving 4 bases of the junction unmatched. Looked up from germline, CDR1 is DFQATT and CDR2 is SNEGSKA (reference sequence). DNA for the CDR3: TGCAGTGCTAGAGAAGCAGGGGGCTCTCAGCCCCAGCATTTT. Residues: CSAREAGGSQPQHF.

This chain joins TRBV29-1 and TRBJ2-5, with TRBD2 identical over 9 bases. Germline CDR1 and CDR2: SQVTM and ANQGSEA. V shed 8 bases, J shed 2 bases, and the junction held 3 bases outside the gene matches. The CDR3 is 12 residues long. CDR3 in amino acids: CSSSGGQETQYF. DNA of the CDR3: TGCAGCAGTAGCGGGGGACAAGAGACCCAGTACTTC.

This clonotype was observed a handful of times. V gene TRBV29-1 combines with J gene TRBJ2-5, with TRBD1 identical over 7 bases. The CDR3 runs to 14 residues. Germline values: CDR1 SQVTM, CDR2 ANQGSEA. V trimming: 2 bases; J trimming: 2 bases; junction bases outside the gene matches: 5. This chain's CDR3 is CSVEPLGQQETQYF. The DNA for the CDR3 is TGCAGCGTTGAACCCCTGGGACAGCAAGAGACCCAGTACTTC.